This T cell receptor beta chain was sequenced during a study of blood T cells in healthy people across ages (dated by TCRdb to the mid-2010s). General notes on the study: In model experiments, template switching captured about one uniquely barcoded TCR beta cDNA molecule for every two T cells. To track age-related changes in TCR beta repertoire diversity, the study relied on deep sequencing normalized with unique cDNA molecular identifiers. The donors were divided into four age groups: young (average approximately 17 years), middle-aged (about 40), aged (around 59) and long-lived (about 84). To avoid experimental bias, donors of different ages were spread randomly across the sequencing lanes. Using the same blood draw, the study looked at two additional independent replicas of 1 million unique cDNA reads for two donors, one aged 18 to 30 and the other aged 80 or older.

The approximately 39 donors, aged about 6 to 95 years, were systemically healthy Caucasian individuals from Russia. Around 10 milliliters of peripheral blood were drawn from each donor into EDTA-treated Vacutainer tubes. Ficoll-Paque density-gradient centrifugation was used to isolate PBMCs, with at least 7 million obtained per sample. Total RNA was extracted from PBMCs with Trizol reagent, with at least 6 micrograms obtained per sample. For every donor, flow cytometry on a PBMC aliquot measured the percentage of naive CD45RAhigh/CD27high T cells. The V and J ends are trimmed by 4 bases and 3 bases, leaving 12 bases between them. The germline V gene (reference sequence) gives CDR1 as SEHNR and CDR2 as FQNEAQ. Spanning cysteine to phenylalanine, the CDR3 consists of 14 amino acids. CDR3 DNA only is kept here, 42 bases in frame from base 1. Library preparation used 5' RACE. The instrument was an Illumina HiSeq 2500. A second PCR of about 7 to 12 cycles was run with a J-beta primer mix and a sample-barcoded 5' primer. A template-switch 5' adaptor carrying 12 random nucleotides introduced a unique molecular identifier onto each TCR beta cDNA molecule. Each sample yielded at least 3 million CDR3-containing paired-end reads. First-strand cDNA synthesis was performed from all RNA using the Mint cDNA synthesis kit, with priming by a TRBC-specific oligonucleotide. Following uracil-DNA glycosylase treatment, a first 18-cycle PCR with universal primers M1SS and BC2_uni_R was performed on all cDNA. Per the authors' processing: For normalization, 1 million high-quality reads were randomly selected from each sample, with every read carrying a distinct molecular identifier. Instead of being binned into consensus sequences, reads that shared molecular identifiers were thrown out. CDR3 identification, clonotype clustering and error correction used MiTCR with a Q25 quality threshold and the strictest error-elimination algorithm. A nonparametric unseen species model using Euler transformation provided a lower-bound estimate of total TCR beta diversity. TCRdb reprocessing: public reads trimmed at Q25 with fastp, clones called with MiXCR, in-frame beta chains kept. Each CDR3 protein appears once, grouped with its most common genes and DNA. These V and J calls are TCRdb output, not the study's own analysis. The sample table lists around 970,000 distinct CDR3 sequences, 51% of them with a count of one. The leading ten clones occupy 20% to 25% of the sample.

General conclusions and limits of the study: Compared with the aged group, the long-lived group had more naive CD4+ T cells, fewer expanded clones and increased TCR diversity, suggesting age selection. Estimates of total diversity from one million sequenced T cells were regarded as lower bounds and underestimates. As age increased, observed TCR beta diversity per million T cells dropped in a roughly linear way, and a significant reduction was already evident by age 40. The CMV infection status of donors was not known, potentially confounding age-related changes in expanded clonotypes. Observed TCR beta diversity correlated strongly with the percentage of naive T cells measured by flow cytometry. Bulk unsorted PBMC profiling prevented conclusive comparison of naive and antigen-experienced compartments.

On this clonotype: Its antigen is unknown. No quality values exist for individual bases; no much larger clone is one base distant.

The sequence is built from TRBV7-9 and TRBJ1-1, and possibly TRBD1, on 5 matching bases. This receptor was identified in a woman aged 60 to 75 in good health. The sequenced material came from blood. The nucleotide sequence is TGTGCCAGCAGCTCCCCGGGGGAATACACTGAAGCTTTCTTT. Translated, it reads CASSSPGEYTEAFF.